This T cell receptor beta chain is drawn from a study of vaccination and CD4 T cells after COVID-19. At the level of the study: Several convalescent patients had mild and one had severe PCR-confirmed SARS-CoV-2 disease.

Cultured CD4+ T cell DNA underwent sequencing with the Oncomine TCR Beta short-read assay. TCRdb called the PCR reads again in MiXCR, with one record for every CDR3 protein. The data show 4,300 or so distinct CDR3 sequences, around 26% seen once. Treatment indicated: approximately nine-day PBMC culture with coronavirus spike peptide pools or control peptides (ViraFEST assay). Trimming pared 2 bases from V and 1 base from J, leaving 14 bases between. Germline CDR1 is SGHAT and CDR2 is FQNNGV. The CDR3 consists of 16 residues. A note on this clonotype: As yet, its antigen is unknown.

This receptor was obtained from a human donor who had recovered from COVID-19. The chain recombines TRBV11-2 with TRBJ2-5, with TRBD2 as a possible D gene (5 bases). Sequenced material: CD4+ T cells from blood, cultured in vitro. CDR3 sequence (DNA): TGTGCCAGCAGCTTAATGGCCAGACTAACCCAAGAGACCCAGTACTTC. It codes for CASSLMARLTQETQYF.